This passage covers 4 T cell receptor beta chains from one sample sequenced in a study of cytomegalovirus exposure and HLA in healthy donors. The PCR made use of 60 Vbeta and 13 Jbeta primers. Clones were read by immunoSEQ multiplex PCR, and TCRdb kept only the in-frame ones, dropping some. The top ten clones hold about 0.47% of a sample with roughly 240,000 clones, 78% of them seen once. Input material: PBMCs. The origin of the receptors is a boy younger than 18 in good health and CMV-seronegative.

This rearrangement joins TRBV7-3 to TRBJ1-2; 12 bases agree with TRBD1. Germline V gene lookup returns CDR1 SGHTA and CDR2 FQGTGA. This CDR3 region has 17 residues. V shed 5 bases and J 7 bases; nucleotides not matched to a gene: 14. The CDR3 DNA is TGTGCCAGCAGCCTGCGGGACAGGGGGCGATGGGGCGGTGGCTACACCTTC. Translating gives CASSLRDRGRWGGGYTF.

This chain joins TRBV4-2 and TRBJ1-5, with TRBD1 identical over 7 bases. V shed 4 bases, J shed 3 bases, and the junction held 12 bases outside the gene matches. The CDR3 runs 17 residues. Germline values: CDR1 LGHNA, CDR2 YNFKEQ. CDR3 in amino acids: CASSPRSGGTSNQPQHF. CDR3 DNA sequence: TGTGCCAGCAGCCCCAGGTCAGGGGGAACCTCCAATCAGCCCCAGCATTTT.

This clone was detected a few times. V usage is TRBV4-2 and J usage is TRBJ1-4; D unresolved. The CDR3 runs to 13 residues. Trimming took 3 bases from V and 8 from J, leaving 10 bases between them. CDR1 and CDR2 (germline): LGHNA, YNFKEQ. The CDR3 DNA follows: TGTGCCAGCAGCCAGTCGGGCGGGGAAAAACTGTTTTTT. Its translation is CASSQSGGEKLFF.

The rearrangement links TRBV4-2 to TRBJ1-3, with D tentatively TRBD1 (5 bases). Per the germline V gene, CDR1 is LGHNA and CDR2 is YNFKEQ. The CDR3 is 15 residues long. The ends were cut back, 1 base at V and 10 bases at J, with 17 bases in the middle. Here the CDR3 reads CASSQGRGREGTIYF. The CDR3 DNA is TGTGCCAGCAGCCAAGGGAGGGGAAGGGAAGGGACCATATATTTT.